This T cell receptor beta chain was sequenced for a study of OX40 agonist ivuxolimab in advanced cancers. Study background: Participants averaged approximately 61 years of age (range 23 to 79) and were around 83% male. Partial responses occurred in three patients (one hepatocellular carcinoma, two cutaneous melanoma).

Generated by immunoSEQ multiplex PCR, the TCRdb table keeps only in-frame clones and is missing some. The profile shows 78,000 or so clones, roughly nine tenths of them singletons. In the case of this clone: Its matching antigen is unknown.

The CDR3 runs to 11 residues. Germline V gene lookup returns CDR1 MNHEY and CDR2 SVGAGI. Deletions cut 5 bases from V and 12 bases from J, with 13 bases between. Study results and limitations: At 0.1 to 3.0 mg/kg, clonal expansion of CD4+ and CD8+ blood T cells had occurred by week 6. Expanded clones were, on average, more numerous in CD8+ T cells than in CD4+.

This sequence originates from an adult with an advanced solid tumor such as melanoma, head and neck, liver or kidney cancer. The chain joins TRBV6-5 to TRBJ1-1, with a weak D call TRBD1 (6 bases). The sample consisted of CD4+ or CD8+ T cells sorted from blood, taken in a trial of the OX40 agonist ivuxolimab. The CDR3: CASSNRDKPFF. The CDR3 coding sequence is TGTGCCAGCAGTAATCGGGACAAGCCTTTCTTT.